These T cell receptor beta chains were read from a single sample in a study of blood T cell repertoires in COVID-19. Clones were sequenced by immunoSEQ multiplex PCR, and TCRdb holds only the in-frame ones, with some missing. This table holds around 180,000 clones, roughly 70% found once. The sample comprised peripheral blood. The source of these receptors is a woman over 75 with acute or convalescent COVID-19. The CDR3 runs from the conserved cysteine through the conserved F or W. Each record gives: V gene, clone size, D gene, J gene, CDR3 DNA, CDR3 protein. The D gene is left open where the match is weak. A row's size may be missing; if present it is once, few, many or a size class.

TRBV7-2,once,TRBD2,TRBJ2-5,TGTGCCAGCAGCCATACTAGCGGGAGGGCCCAGGAGACCCAGTACTTC,CASSHTSGRAQETQYF
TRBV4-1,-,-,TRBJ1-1,TGCGCCAGCAGCCAAGACCGGAACACTGAAGCTTTCTTT,CASSQDRNTEAFF
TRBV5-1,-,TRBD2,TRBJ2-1,TGCGCCAGCAGTCGTAAGTCAGCGGGAGGTACCTTTTACAATGAGCAGTTCTTC,CASSRKSAGGTFYNEQFF
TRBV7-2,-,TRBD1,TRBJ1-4,TGTGCCAGCAGCTCCTGGGGGACAGAGGGCAAACTGTTTTTT,CASSSWGTEGKLFF
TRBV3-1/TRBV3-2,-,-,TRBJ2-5,TGTGCCAGCAGCCAAGGGTCCGGACTATTCAAAGAGACCCAGTACTTC,CASSQGSGLFKETQYF
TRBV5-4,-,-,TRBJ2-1,TGTGCCAGCAGCTTGGACTGGGGCTTGTACAATGAGCAGTTCTTC,CASSLDWGLYNEQFF
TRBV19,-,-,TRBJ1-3,TGTGCCAGTAGTCCCCGACAGAGTTACTCTGGAAACACCATATATTTT,CASSPRQSYSGNTIYF
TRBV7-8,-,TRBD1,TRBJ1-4,TGTGCCAGCAGCCCCCGATCGACAGGGTTGAATGAAAAACTGTTTTTT,CASSPRSTGLNEKLFF
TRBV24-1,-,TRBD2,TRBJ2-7,TGTGCCACCAGTGCCAAAGGACTAGCGGGAGACGAGCAGTACTTC,CATSAKGLAGDEQYF
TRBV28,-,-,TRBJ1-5,TGTGCCAGCGGCCAGGGAAACCTTAATCAGCCCCAGCATTTT,CASGQGNLNQPQHF
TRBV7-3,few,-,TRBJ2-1,TGTGCCAGCAGCCCACAGGGTTTCGATGAGCAGTTCTTC,CASSPQGFDEQFF
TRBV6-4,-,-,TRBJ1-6,TGTGCCAGCAGTGCCCTCGGGGGGTCGAGTTCACCCCTCCACTTT,CASSALGGSSSPLHF